This T cell receptor (beta chain) was captured by sequencing in a study of neurological immune-mediated disorders. Study-wide results and limits: Patients with HTLV-1-associated myelopathy showed the most TCR clonal expansion. Those with multiple sclerosis showed the least, falling below healthy controls. The repertoires of 18 of 34 multiple sclerosis patients were placed by phylogenetic grouping in a single related-CDR3 cluster, which may be a signature.

J lost 4 bases, V lost 4 bases, and 9 bases had no gene match. This CDR3 region has 16 residues. Germline loops: CDR1 SGHDT, CDR2 YYEEEE. As for the cDNA, it was generated by 5'RACE with 10-nucleotide random UMIs. Via MiXCR, TCRdb re-called the 5' RACE reads, giving one row per CDR3 protein. The data contain approximately 86,000 distinct CDR3 sequences, just over 2.5% of them singletons. This clonotype was detected ten times or more. The antigen is not known. Source material: PBMCs. This receptor was obtained from a woman between 25 and 40 years old with multiple sclerosis. The chain employs TRBV5-6 and TRBJ2-1; TRBD1 matches 9 bases. CDR3 amino acids: CASSRGRDRVYNEQFF. CDR3 coding DNA: TGTGCCAGCAGCCGTGGCCGGGACAGGGTTTACAATGAGCAGTTCTTC.